One TCR beta chain is described in this entry. This sample is drawn from a study of blood T cell repertoires in COVID-19. Study at large: Acute-phase and convalescent COVID-19 samples originated in the United States, Italy and Spain. Sample material is recorded as cDNA or gDNA derived from T cells, B-cell-depleted T cells, or PBMCs.

In the authors' methods: Nucleated cell counts were estimated from reference gene primer amplification. The protocol was immunoSEQ multiplex PCR, while the TCRdb copy is restricted to in-frame clones and leaves out a portion. The V and J calls and clone size come from that table; D and trimming were worked out from the DNA. The sample contains about 210,000 clones, about 91% of which appear only once. Sequenced material: peripheral blood. The receptor's source is a man younger than 45 with acute or convalescent COVID-19.

CDR3: CASSQGPSGRLADTQYF. For the CDR3, the DNA is TGCGCCAGCAGCCAGGGTCCTAGCGGGAGATTGGCAGATACGCAGTATTTT. The J gene is TRBJ2-3, the V gene TRBV4-1, with TRBD2 identical over 10 bases. CDR1 is MGHRA and CDR2 is YSYEKL in the germline V gene. The CDR3 is 17 residues long. The J segment lost 4 bases and the V segment lost 3 bases, leaving 10 bases of the junction unmatched.